This TCR beta chain was identified during a study of T cell responses to AZD1222 COVID-19 vaccine. V lost 6 bases to trimming and J lost 0 bases, with 8 bases between them. Germline CDR1 and CDR2: MRHNA and SNTAGT. The CDR3 extends over 14 amino acids. Profiling relied on immunoSEQ multiplex PCR, and the TCRdb table lists in-frame clones only, not all of them. The table includes approximately 150,000 clones, roughly 90% detected once. The rearrangement links TRBV6-4 to TRBJ2-2; no clear D gene. The source of this sequence is an adult in good health. This specimen consisted of peripheral blood, obtained on day 0 of AZD1222 vaccination. The CDR3 sequence is CASSVGSNTGELFF. DNA of the CDR3: TGTGCCAGCAGCGTCGGCTCGAACACCGGGGAGCTGTTTTTT.